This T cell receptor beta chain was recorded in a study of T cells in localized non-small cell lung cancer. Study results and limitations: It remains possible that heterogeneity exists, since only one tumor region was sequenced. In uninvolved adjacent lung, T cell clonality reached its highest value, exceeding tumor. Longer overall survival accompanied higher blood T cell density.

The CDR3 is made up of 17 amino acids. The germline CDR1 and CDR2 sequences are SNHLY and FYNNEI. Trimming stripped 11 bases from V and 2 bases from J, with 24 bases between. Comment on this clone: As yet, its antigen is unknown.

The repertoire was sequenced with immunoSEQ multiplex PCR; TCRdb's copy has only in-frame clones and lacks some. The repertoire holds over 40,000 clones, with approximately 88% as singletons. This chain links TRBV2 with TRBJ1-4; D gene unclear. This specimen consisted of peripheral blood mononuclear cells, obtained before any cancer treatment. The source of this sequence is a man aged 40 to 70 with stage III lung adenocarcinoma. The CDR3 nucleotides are TGTGCCTGCACTTGGCAAGGAGTCCCTGGGACTAATGAAAAACTGTTTTTT. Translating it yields CACTWQGVPGTNEKLFF.